These T cell receptor beta chains were read from a single sample in a study of beta chain features in type 1 diabetes. Using immunoSEQ multiplex PCR, the repertoire was profiled, and TCRdb retains in-frame clones only, with some absent. The repertoire holds under 200,000 clones, with 8.1% as singletons. Sequenced sample: central memory CD4+ T cells from blood. The source is a man between 18 and 29 years old in good health. The CDR3 runs from the conserved cysteine through the conserved F or W. The D gene is left open where the match is weak. The listing skips clone size in some rows; elsewhere it reads once, few, many or a size class.

>TRBV7-2|TRBJ2-7|NA|many
CASSPSRQVYEQYF
TGTGCCAGCAGCCCGAGTCGGCAGGTCTACGAGCAGTACTTC
>TRBV5-4|TRBJ2-2|TRBD2|many
CASSTGLAGDHTGELFF
TGTGCCAGCAGCACGGGACTAGCGGGGGATCACACCGGGGAGCTGTTTTTT
>TRBV18|TRBJ2-3|TRBD2|NA
CASSPGQREGNTQYF
TGTGCCAGCTCACCAGGGCAGCGGGAGGGGAATACGCAGTATTTT
>TRBV2|TRBJ1-2|TRBD1|NA
CASSETDRGNGYTF
TGTGCCAGCAGTGAAACCGACAGGGGTAATGGCTACACCTTC
>TRBV19|TRBJ1-4|NA|NA
CASSISSEKLFF
TGTGCCAGTAGTATTTCGAGTGAAAAACTGTTTTTT
>TRBV14|TRBJ2-3|TRBD2|NA
CASSQIRGGSPAYTDTQYF
TGTGCCAGCAGCCAAATCCGCGGCGGGAGTCCAGCTTACACAGATACGCAGTATTTT
>TRBV2|TRBJ1-5|NA|NA
CASTFSNQPQHF
TGTGCCAGCACGTTTAGCAATCAGCCCCAGCATTTT
>TRBV4-1|TRBJ2-5|TRBD2|NA
CASSPRLAQTQETQYF
TGCGCCAGCAGCCCCAGACTAGCGCAGACCCAAGAGACCCAGTACTTC
>TRBV6-1|TRBJ1-1|TRBD1|NA
CASSEARGQSAFF
TGTGCCAGCAGTGAAGCGAGGGGGCAATCAGCTTTCTTT
>TRBV13|TRBJ2-7|NA|NA
CASSRGGVGSYEQYF
TGTGCCAGCAGCCGGGGTGGGGTCGGATCCTACGAGCAGTACTTC
>TRBV6-5|TRBJ1-2|NA|NA
CASSYGGSYGYTF
TGTGCCAGCAGTTACGGCGGTTCCTATGGCTACACCTTC
>TRBV29-1|TRBJ1-1|TRBD1|few
CSAEPGGLGVTEAFF
TGCAGCGCCGAACCAGGGGGGTTGGGGGTCACTGAAGCTTTCTTT
>TRBV7-3|TRBJ1-1|TRBD1|few
CASSRQGGVNTEAFF
TGTGCCAGCAGCCGACAGGGAGGCGTGAACACTGAAGCTTTCTTT
>TRBV5-1|TRBJ2-3|TRBD2|NA
CASSPGAGGPRTDTQYF
TGCGCCAGCAGCCCCGGAGCGGGGGGGCCGCGCACAGATACGCAGTATTTT
>TRBV7-9|TRBJ2-5|NA|NA
CASSRYGVEETQYF
TGTGCCAGCAGCCGTTACGGGGTGGAAGAGACCCAGTACTTC
>TRBV5-6|TRBJ2-3|TRBD2|few
CASSLFHGRALDTQYF
TGTGCCAGCAGCTTGTTTCACGGGAGGGCCTTAGATACGCAGTATTTT
>TRBV5-1|TRBJ1-4|TRBD1|NA
CASSTGQGEREKLFF
TGCGCCAGCAGCACCGGACAGGGGGAGCGTGAAAAACTGTTTTTT
>TRBV19|TRBJ2-5|NA|NA
CASSIDTVAGNQETQYF
TGTGCCAGTAGTATAGACACGGTCGCGGGTAACCAAGAGACCCAGTACTTC
>TRBV18|TRBJ2-7|TRBD2|few
CASSPRGGYEQYF
TGTGCCAGCTCACCAAGGGGAGGGTACGAGCAGTACTTC
>TRBV5-6|TRBJ2-7|TRBD2|many
CASSGLAGGSYEQYF
TGTGCCAGCAGCGGGTTAGCGGGAGGGTCCTACGAGCAGTACTTC
>TRBV14|TRBJ1-2|NA|few
CASSQEAQASGWYGYTF
TGTGCCAGCAGCCAAGAGGCACAGGCTTCCGGGTGGTATGGCTACACCTTC
>TRBV29-1|TRBJ2-1|TRBD2|few
CSVDRLAGVSYNEQFF
TGCAGCGTTGACCGTCTAGCGGGGGTATCCTACAATGAGCAGTTCTTC
>TRBV7-2|TRBJ2-7|TRBD2|few
CASSLDGAGGAEQYF
TGTGCCAGCAGCTTAGATGGTGCGGGGGGCGCCGAGCAGTACTTC
>TRBV7-8|TRBJ1-2|NA|few
CASSRSRGNYGYTF
TGTGCCAGCAGCCGTAGTAGGGGCAACTATGGCTACACCTTC
>TRBV19|TRBJ2-2|NA|many
CASRPPGQWNTGELFF
TGTGCCAGTAGACCTCCTGGACAGTGGAACACCGGGGAGCTGTTTTTT
>TRBV10-3|TRBJ2-7|NA|many
CAISRTGDLSYEQYF
TGTGCCATCTCCCGAACGGGGGACCTCTCCTACGAGCAGTACTTC
>TRBV29-1|TRBJ2-6|NA|NA
CSVEDGGGARGGANVLTF
TGCAGCGTTGAAGACGGCGGAGGAGCCCGGGGAGGGGCCAACGTCCTGACTTTC
>TRBV27|TRBJ1-6|NA|few
CASRQGLDSPLHF
TGTGCCAGCAGACAGGGTTTAGATTCACCCCTCCACTTT
>TRBV2|TRBJ2-2|NA|NA
CASSVLRGNTGELFF
TGTGCCAGCAGTGTGCTGCGGGGGAACACCGGGGAGCTGTTTTTT
>TRBV4-2|TRBJ1-2|NA|NA
CASSQDRDRYGYTF
TGTGCCAGCAGCCAAGATCGCGACAGGTATGGCTACACCTTC
>TRBV25-1|TRBJ2-2|TRBD2|NA
CASTVAGGHTGELFF
TGTGCCAGCACGGTAGCGGGGGGACACACCGGGGAGCTGTTTTTT
>TRBV27|TRBJ2-3|TRBD2|NA
CASSPAWAGGRTDTQYF
TGTGCCAGCAGTCCCGCCTGGGCGGGAGGCCGCACAGATACGCAGTATTTT
>TRBV7-2|TRBJ1-4|NA|NA
CASSFMYEKLFF
TGTGCCAGCAGCTTCATGTATGAAAAACTGTTTTTT
>TRBV7-2|TRBJ1-4|NA|few
CATQRGNEKLFF
TGTGCCACCCAACGGGGTAATGAAAAACTGTTTTTT
>TRBV5-5|TRBJ1-5|NA|few
CASSFLSNQPQHF
TGTGCCAGCAGCTTTTTAAGCAATCAGCCCCAGCATTTT
>TRBV18|TRBJ2-1|NA|NA
CASYRGDSYNEQFF
TGTGCCAGCTACAGAGGAGACAGCTACAATGAGCAGTTCTTC
>TRBV6-6|TRBJ1-2|TRBD1|NA
CASVGQGNYGYTF
TGTGCCAGCGTTGGACAGGGCAACTATGGCTACACCTTC
>TRBV10-3|TRBJ2-2|NA|few
CAISQQGVEAGELFF
TGTGCCATCAGTCAACAGGGAGTTGAAGCCGGGGAGCTGTTTTTT
>TRBV5-1|TRBJ1-2|TRBD1|NA
CASSPEVGQSYGYTF
TGCGCGAGCAGCCCTGAGGTGGGACAGAGCTATGGCTACACCTTC
>TRBV7-3|TRBJ1-6|TRBD1|few
CASSTGTVNSPLHF
TGTGCCAGCAGCACCGGGACAGTGAATTCACCCCTCCACTTT
>TRBV30|TRBJ2-2|TRBD2|NA
CACSSGGYGELFF
TGTGCCTGCTCTAGCGGGGGATACGGGGAGCTGTTTTTT
>TRBV7-2|TRBJ1-6|NA|many
CASSLAQGPALHF
TGTGCCAGCAGCTTAGCGCAGGGGCCCGCCCTCCACTTT
>TRBV7-9|TRBJ2-2|NA|NA
CASSLSRGANTGELFF
TGTGCCAGCAGCTTAAGTCGGGGGGCCAACACCGGGGAGCTGTTTTTT
>TRBV5-8|TRBJ2-5|NA|many
CASSPWRETQYF
TGTGCCAGCAGCCCATGGCGGGAGACCCAGTACTTC
>TRBV6-6|TRBJ1-2|NA|NA
CASSYKGEGGYTF
TGTGCCAGCAGTTACAAGGGGGAAGGCGGCTACACCTTC
>TRBV15|TRBJ2-5|NA|NA
CATGAGETQYF
TGTGCCACCGGAGCTGGGGAGACCCAGTACTTC